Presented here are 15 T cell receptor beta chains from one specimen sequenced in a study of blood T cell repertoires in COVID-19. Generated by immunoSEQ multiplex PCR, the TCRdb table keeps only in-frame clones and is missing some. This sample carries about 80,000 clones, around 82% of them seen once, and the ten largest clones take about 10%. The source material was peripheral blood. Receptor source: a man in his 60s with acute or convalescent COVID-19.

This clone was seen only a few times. The CDR3 DNA is TGTGCCAGCATAGGGGACACTAATCAGCCCCAGCATTTT. Its protein product is CASIGDTNQPQHF. The chain is built from TRBV2 and TRBJ1-5; a weak D match, TRBD1 (6 bases). The CDR3 sequence is 13 residues long. Germline loops: CDR1 SNHLY, CDR2 FYNNEI. V lost 7 bases, J lost 4 bases, and 11 bases lay in between.

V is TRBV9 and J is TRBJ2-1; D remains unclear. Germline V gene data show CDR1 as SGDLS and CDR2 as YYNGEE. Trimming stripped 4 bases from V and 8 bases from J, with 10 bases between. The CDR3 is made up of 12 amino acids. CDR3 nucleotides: TGTGCCAGCAGCACTCATAGAGATGAGCAGTTCTTC. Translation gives CASSTHRDEQFF. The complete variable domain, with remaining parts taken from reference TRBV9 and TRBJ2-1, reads DSGVTQTPKHLITATGQRVTLRCSPRSGDLSVYWYQQSLDQGLQFLIQYYNGEERAKGNILERFSAQQFPDLHSELNLSSLELGDSALYFCASSTHRDEQFFGPGTRLTVL.

CDR3 amino acids: CSVGASGEKLFF. In DNA form, the CDR3 reads TGCAGCGTTGGGGCGTCGGGGGAAAAACTGTTTTTT. The chain has TRBV29-1 and TRBJ1-4; D remains ambiguous. CDR1 and CDR2 from the germline V gene are SQVTM and ANQGSEA. Trimming removed 4 bases at V and 8 bases at J, with 11 bases between. The CDR3 extends over 12 amino acids.

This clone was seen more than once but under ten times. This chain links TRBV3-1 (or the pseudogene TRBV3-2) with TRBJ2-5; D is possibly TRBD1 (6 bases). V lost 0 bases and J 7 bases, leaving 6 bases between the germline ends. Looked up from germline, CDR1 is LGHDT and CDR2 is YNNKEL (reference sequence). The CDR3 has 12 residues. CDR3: CASSQEQGTQYF. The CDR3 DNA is TGTGCCAGCAGCCAAGAACAGGGGACCCAGTACTTC.

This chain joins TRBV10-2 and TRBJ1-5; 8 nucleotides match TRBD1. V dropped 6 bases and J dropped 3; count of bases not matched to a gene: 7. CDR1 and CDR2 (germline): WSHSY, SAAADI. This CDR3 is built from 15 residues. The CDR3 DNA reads TGCGCCAGCAGCCGCGGACAGGGAGTCAATCAGCCCCAGCATTTT. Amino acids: CASSRGQGVNQPQHF.

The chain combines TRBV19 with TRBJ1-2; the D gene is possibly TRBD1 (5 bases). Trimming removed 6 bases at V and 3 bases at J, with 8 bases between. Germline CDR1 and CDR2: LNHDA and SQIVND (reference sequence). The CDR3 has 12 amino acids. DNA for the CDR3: TGTGCCAGTAGGATGACAGACTATGGCTACACCTTC. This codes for CASRMTDYGYTF.

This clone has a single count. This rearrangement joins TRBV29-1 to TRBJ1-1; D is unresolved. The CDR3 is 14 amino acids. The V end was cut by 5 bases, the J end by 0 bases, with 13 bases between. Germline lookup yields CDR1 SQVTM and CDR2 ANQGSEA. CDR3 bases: TGCAGCGTTTGGGGTGGAGGGCTGAACACTGAAGCTTTCTTT. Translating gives CSVWGGGLNTEAFF.

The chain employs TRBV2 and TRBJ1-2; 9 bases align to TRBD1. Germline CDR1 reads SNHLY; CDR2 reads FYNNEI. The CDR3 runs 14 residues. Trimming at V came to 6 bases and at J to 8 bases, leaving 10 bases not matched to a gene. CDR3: CASRPGTGGNGYTF. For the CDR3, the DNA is TGTGCCAGCAGGCCAGGTACAGGGGGCAACGGCTACACCTTC.

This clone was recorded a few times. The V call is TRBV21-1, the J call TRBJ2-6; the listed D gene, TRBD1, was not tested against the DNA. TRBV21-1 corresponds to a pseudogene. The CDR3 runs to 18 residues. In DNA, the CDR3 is TGTGCCAGTACATTCTACCCGGACAGGGGGGCCGGGGCCAACGTCCTGACTTTC. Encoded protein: CASTFYPDRGAGANVLTF.

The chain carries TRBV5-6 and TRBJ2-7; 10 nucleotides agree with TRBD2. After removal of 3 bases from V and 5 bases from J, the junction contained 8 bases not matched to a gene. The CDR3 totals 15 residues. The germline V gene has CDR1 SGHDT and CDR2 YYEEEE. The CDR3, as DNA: TGTGCCAGCAGCTCCGGACTAGCGGTCCGGAACGAGCAGTACTTC. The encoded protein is CASSSGLAVRNEQYF.

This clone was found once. CDR3 protein: CASSLTVFSSPLHF. The CDR3 region has the DNA TGTGCCAGCAGCTTAACGGTTTTTTCTTCACCCCTCCACTTT. The chain is built from TRBV5-6 and TRBJ1-6; no firm D call. Germline lookup yields CDR1 SGHDT and CDR2 YYEEEE. Trimming took off 2 bases at V and 9 bases at J, with 12 bases between the two ends. The CDR3 has 14 residues.

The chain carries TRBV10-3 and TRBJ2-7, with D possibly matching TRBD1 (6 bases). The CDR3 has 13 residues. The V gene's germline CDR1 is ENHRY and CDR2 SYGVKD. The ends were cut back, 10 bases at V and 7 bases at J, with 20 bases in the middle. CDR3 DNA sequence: TGTGCCACCGACAATGGGGGAAGGGGGGAGCAGTACTTC. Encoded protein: CATDNGGRGEQYF.

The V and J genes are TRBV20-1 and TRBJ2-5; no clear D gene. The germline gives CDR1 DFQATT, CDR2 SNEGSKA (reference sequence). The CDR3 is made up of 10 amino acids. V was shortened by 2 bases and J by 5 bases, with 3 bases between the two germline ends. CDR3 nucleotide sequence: TGCAGTGCTAGACAGGAGACCCAGTACTTC. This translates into CSARQETQYF.

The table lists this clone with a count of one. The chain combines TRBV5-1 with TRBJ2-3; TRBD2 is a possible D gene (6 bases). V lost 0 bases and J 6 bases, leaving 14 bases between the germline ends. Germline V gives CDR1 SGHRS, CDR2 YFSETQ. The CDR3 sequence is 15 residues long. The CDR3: CASSLAGTSFDTQYF. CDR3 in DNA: TGCGCCAGCAGCTTGGCCGGAACTAGCTTCGATACGCAGTATTTT. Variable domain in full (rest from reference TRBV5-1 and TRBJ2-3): KAGVTQTPRYLIKTRGQQVTLSCSPISGHRSVSWYQQTPGQGLQFLFEYFSETQRNKGNFPGRFSGRQFSNSRSEMNVSTLELGDSALYLCASSLAGTSFDTQYFGPGTRLTVL.

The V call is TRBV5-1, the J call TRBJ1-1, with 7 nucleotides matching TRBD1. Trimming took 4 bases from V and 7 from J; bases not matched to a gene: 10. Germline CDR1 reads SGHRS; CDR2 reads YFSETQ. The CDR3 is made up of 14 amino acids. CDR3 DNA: TGCGCCAGCAGCACCGGAGGGACAGCGAGTGAAGCTTTCTTT. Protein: CASSTGGTASEAFF.